The 18 T cell receptor beta chains reported below all come from one sample, sequenced in a study of identical twins. One entry per CDR3 protein, called by TCRdb with MiXCR from the 5' RACE reads. The data hold a few hundred thousand distinct CDR3 sequences, with 9.6% observed a single time. The same specimen was also included in a second study, on yellow fever vaccine responses in identical twins.

Sequencing used PBMCs. The receptors shown here come from a woman between 18 and 30 years old in good health.

In this sample, this clonotype turned up many times. The chain joins TRBV4-2 to TRBJ2-4; no clear D. The CDR3 has 13 amino acids. With 0 bases removed from V and 6 bases from J, the gap between germline ends came to 6 bases. From germline, CDR1 is LGHNA and CDR2 YNFKEQ. CDR3 sequence: CASSQDLVNIQYF. CDR3 nucleotides: TGTGCCAGCAGCCAAGATCTTGTAAACATTCAGTACTTC.

The chain links TRBV7-9 to TRBJ2-7; D is possibly TRBD1 or TRBD2 (5 bases each). This CDR3 has 15 amino acids. V lost 5 bases, J lost 6 bases, and 20 bases lay in between. The germline V gene encodes CDR1 SEHNR and CDR2 FQNEAQ (reference sequence). CDR3 DNA sequence: TGTGCCAGCAGCACACGAGACGGGCTTGGGGGCGAGCAGTACTTC. Amino acid sequence: CASSTRDGLGGEQYF.

This clonotype has more than one count but fewer than ten. The chain links TRBV11-2 to TRBJ2-3; D gene ambiguous. With 2 bases removed from V and 5 bases from J, the gap between germline ends came to 5 bases. Germline V CDR1 and CDR2: SGHAT, FQNNGV. This CDR3 spans 12 amino acids. This CDR3 reads CASSLFGDTQYF. DNA for the CDR3: TGTGCCAGCAGCTTATTTGGAGATACGCAGTATTTT.

This rearrangement joins TRBV6-1 to TRBJ2-1; D perhaps matches TRBD2 (6 bases). With 1 base removed from V and 4 bases from J, the gap between germline ends came to 11 bases. This CDR3 comprises 15 residues. Germline V lookup: CDR1 MNHNS, CDR2 SASEGT. CDR3 nucleotide sequence: TGTGCCAGCAGTGAAGGGAGGGGCGGGTACAATGAGCAGTTCTTC. Translated, it gives CASSEGRGGYNEQFF.

The table lists this clonotype with a few counts. The V and J genes are TRBV9 and TRBJ2-1; maybe TRBD2 (6 bases). Trimming took 0 bases from V and 8 from J, leaving 15 bases between them. The CDR3 is 15 residues long. CDR1 and CDR2 from the germline V gene are SGDLS and YYNGEE. Here the CDR3 DNA reads TGTGCCAGCAGCGTAGTCGCGGGGAAGGGCGATGAGCAGTTCTTC. Translation gives CASSVVAGKGDEQFF.

The chain has TRBV15 and TRBJ1-1; the match to TRBD1 covers 10 bases. Trimming removed 9 bases from V and 1 base from J; junction bases left unmatched: 2. Per germline, CDR1 LNHNV and CDR2 YYDKDF (reference sequence). The CDR3 has 13 residues. The CDR3 protein is CATGDRGNTEAFF. DNA of the CDR3: TGTGCCACGGGGGACAGGGGGAACACTGAAGCTTTCTTT.

This clonotype was detected only a few times. V is TRBV7-2 and J is TRBJ2-2, with D uncertain. The CDR3 consists of 15 residues. Per the germline V gene, CDR1 is SGHTA and CDR2 is FQGNSA. Trimming removed 1 base at V and 3 bases at J, with 9 bases between. DNA of the CDR3: TGTGCCAGCAGCTTAGGGAGCTGGTACACCGGGGAGCTGTTTTTT. Encoded protein: CASSLGSWYTGELFF.

This clonotype was seen at least ten times. The V call is TRBV10-3, the J call TRBJ2-2, with 10 nucleotides matching TRBD2. Germline V gives CDR1 ENHRY, CDR2 SYGVKD. This CDR3 region has 17 residues. J gave up 0 bases and V 6 bases, and 7 bases lay outside the gene matches. The CDR3 sequence is CAISETSGPSNTGELFF. In DNA, the CDR3 is TGTGCCATCAGCGAGACTAGCGGGCCTTCGAACACCGGGGAGCTGTTTTTT.

The chain is built from TRBV28 and TRBJ2-5; D unclear. V lost 1 base and J 1 base, leaving 7 bases between the germline ends. The germline V gene encodes CDR1 MDHEN and CDR2 SYDVKM. This CDR3 comprises 14 residues. This CDR3 is CASSLLDGQETQYF. CDR3 in DNA: TGTGCCAGCAGTTTATTGGACGGCCAAGAGACCCAGTACTTC.

This chain uses TRBV9 with TRBJ2-1; no clear D. This CDR3 contains 12 residues. Trimming left V 0 bases short and J 10 bases short, with 8 bases between. Germline V gene data show CDR1 as SGDLS and CDR2 as YYNGEE. The CDR3 coding sequence is TGTGCCAGCAGCGTAGGTCCCGGGGAGCAGTTCTTC. It encodes CASSVGPGEQFF.

This clonotype was detected many times. V and J are TRBV29-1 and TRBJ1-5; the D is unclear. The CDR3 is 13 residues long. Germline V gives CDR1 SQVTM, CDR2 ANQGSEA. V shed 4 bases and J shed 0 bases, with 7 bases lying between them. CDR3 region: CSVASHSNQPQHF. CDR3 bases: TGCAGCGTTGCATCGCATAGCAATCAGCCCCAGCATTTT.

V gene TRBV4-3 combines with J gene TRBJ2-2; 7 bases are a match to TRBD1. CDR1 and CDR2 from the germline V gene are LGHNA and YSLEER. CDR3 size: 17 residues. The V gene end was trimmed by 0 bases and the J gene end by 6 bases; junction bases not matched to a gene: 10. This CDR3 is CASSQEILRQGAGELFF. In DNA form, the CDR3 reads TGCGCCAGCAGCCAAGAAATATTGCGACAGGGTGCCGGGGAGCTGTTTTTT.

This chain links TRBV6-1 with TRBJ1-1; the D gene is possibly TRBD1 (5 bases). Looked up from germline, CDR1 is MNHNS and CDR2 is SASEGT. V gave up 6 bases and J gave up 0 bases, with 14 bases separating them. The CDR3 sequence is 15 residues long. DNA for the CDR3: TGTGCCAGCAGAGGGGTCTTCTCAATGAACACTGAAGCTTTCTTT. As protein: CASRGVFSMNTEAFF.

The V and J genes are TRBV7-9 and TRBJ2-1; 7 bases match TRBD2. Per germline, CDR1 SEHNR and CDR2 FQNEAQ (reference sequence). Unmatched junction bases numbered 5, after V lost 1 base and J lost 8 bases. The CDR3 totals 14 residues. CDR3 DNA: TGTGCCAGCAGCTTAGGCGGGAGAGGCTATGAGCAGTTCTTC. The encoded protein is CASSLGGRGYEQFF.

This clonotype appeared many times. V gene TRBV29-1 combines with J gene TRBJ2-7; D gene unclear. Germline CDR1 SQVTM, CDR2 ANQGSEA. This CDR3 region has 12 residues. V was trimmed by 7 bases and J by 2 bases, leaving 12 bases between them. CDR3 in amino acids: CSAKRDPYEQYF. The CDR3 DNA follows: TGCAGCGCCAAAAGGGATCCCTACGAGCAGTACTTC.

The CDR3 spells CASSSGRGNSYNEQFF. In DNA form, the CDR3 reads TGTGCCAGCAGTTCGGGGCGGGGGAACTCCTACAATGAGCAGTTCTTC. This rearrangement joins TRBV28 to TRBJ2-1; 7 positions agree with TRBD2. With 4 bases clipped from V and 0 bases from J, the junction kept 6 bases outside the gene matches. CDR3 size: 16 residues. Germline CDR1 MDHEN, CDR2 SYDVKM.

The chain couples TRBV2 to TRBJ2-7; 8 bases are a match to TRBD1. J was trimmed by 1 base and V by 3 bases; bases with no gene match: 5. This CDR3 region has 15 residues. Germline V gene lookup returns CDR1 SNHLY and CDR2 FYNNEI. The CDR3 bases are TGTGCCAGCAGTGAGGTTCAGGGGGCTTCCTACGAGCAGTACTTC. Encoded protein: CASSEVQGASYEQYF.

The J gene is TRBJ2-2, the V gene TRBV7-8, with D perhaps matching TRBD2 (6 bases). This CDR3 contains 15 residues. Trimming removed 4 bases from V and 3 bases from J, with 12 bases in between. CDR1 and CDR2 from the germline V gene are SGHVS and FQNEAQ. The CDR3 coding sequence is TGTGCCAGCAGCTACGGGACTGGAGACACCGGGGAGCTGTTTTTT. Protein product: CASSYGTGDTGELFF.